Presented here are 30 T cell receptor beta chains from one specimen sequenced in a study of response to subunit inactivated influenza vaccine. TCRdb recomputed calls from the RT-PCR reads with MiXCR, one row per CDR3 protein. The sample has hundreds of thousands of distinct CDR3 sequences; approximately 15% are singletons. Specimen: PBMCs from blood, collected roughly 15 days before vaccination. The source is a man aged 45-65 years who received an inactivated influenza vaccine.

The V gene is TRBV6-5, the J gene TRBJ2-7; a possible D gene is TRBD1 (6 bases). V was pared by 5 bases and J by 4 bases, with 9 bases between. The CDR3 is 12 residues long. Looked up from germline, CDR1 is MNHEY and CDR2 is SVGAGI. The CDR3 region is CASSHDRYEQYF. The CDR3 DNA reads TGTGCCAGCAGTCACGACAGGTACGAGCAGTACTTC.

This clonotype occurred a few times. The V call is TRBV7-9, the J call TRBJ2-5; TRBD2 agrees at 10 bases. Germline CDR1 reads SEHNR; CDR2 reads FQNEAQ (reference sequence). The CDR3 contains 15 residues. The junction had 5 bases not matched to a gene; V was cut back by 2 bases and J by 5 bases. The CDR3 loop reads CASSLTSGMLETQYF. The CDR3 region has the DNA TGTGCCAGCAGCTTAACTAGCGGGATGCTGGAGACCCAGTACTTC.

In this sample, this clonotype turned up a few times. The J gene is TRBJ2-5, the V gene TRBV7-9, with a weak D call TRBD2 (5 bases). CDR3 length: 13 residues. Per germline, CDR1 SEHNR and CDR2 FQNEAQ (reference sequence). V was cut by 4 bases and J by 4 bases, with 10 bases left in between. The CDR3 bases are TGTGCCAGCAGCTCGAGGGCTAGAGAGACCCAGTACTTC. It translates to CASSSRARETQYF. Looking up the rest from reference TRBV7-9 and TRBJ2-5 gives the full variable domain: DTGVSQNPRHKITKRGQNVTFRCDPISEHNRLYWYRQTLGQGPEFLTYFQNEAQLEKSRLLSDRFSAERPKGSFSTLEIQRTEQGDSAMYLCASSSRARETQYFGPGTRLLVL.

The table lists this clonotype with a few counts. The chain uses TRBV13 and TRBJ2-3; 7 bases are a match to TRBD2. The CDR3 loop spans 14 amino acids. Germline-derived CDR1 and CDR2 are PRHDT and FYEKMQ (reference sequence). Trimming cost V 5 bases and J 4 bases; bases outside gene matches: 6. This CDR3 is CASSASGVSDTQYF. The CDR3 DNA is TGTGCCAGCAGCGCAAGCGGGGTGTCAGATACGCAGTATTTT.

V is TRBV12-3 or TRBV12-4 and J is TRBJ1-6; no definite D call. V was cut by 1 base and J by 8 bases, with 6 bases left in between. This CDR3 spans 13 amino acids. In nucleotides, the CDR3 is TGTGCCAGCAGTTTAGAGTCTTATTCACCCCTCCACTTT. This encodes CASSLESYSPLHF.

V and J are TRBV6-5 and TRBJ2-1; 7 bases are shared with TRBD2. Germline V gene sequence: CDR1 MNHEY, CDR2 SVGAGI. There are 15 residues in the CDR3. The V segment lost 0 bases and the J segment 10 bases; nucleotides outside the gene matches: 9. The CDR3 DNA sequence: TGTGCCAGCAGTTACTCGACGGCCCTGGGGGGGGAGCAGTTCTTC. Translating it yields CASSYSTALGGEQFF.

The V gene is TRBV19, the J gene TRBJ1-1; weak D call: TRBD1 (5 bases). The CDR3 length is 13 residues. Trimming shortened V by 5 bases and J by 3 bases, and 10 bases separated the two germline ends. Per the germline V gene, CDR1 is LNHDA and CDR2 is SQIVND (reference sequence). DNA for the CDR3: TGTGCCAGTAGTGCCAGGGCGGACACTGAAGCTTTCTTT. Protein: CASSARADTEAFF.

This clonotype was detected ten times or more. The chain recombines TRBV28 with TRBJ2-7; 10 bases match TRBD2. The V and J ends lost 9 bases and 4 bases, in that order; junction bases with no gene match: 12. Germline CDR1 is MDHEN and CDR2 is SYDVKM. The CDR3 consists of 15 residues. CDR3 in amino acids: CASCSSGGQSYEQYF. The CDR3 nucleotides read TGTGCCAGTTGTTCTAGCGGGGGCCAGTCGTACGAGCAGTACTTC.

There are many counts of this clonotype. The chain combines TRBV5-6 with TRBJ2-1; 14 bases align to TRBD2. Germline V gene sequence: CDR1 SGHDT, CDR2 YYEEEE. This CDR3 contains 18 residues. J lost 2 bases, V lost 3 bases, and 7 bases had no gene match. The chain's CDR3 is CASSYGLAGGRAYNEQFF. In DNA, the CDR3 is TGTGCCAGCAGCTACGGACTAGCGGGGGGCCGGGCCTACAATGAGCAGTTCTTC.

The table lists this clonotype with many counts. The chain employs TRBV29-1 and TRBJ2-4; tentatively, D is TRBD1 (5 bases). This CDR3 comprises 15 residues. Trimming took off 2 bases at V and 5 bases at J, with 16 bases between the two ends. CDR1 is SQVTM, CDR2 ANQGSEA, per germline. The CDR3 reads CSVETLGDSQNIQYF. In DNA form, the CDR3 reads TGCAGCGTTGAAACCCTAGGGGATTCCCAAAACATTCAGTACTTC.

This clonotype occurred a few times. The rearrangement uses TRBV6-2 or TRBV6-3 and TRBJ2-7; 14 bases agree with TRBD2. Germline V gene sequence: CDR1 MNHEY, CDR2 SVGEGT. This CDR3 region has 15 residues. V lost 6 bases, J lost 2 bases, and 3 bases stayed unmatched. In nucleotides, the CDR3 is TGTGCCAGCAGACAGGGACTAGCGGGAGCCTACGAGCAGTACTTC. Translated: CASRQGLAGAYEQYF.

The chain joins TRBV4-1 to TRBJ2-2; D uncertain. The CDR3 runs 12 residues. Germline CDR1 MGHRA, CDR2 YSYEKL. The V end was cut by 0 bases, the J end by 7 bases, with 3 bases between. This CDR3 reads CASSQDNGELFF. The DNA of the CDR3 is TGCGCCAGCAGCCAAGATAACGGGGAGCTGTTTTTT.

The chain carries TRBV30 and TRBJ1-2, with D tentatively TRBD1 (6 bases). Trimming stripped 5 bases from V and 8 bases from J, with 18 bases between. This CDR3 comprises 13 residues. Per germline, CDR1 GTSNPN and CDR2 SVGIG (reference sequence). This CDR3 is CAWGGGLPSGYTF. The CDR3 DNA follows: TGTGCCTGGGGCGGGGGCCTTCCGTCCGGCTACACCTTC.

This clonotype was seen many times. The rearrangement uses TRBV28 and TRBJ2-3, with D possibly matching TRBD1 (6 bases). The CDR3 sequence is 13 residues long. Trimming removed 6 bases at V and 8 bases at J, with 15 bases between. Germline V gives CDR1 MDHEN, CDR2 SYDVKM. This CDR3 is CASRQGFEVTQYF. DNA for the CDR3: TGTGCCAGCAGACAGGGTTTCGAAGTTACGCAGTATTTT. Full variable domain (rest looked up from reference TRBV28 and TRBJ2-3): DVKVTQSSRYLVKRTGEKVFLECVQDMDHENMFWYRQDPGLGLRLIYFSYDVKMKEKGDIPEGYSVSREKKERFSLILESASTNQTSMYLCASRQGFEVTQYFGPGTRLTVL.

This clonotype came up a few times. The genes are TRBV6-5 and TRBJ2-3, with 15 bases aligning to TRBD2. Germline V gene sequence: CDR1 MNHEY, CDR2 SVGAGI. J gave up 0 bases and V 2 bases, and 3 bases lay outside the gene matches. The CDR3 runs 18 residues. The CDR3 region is CASSYRTSGGASTDTQYF. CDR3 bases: TGTGCCAGCAGTTACAGGACTAGCGGGGGGGCTAGCACAGATACGCAGTATTTT.

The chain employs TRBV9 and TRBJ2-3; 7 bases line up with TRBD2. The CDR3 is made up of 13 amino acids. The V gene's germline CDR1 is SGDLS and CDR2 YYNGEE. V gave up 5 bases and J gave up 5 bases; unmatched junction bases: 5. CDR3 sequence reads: CASRGGSEDTQYF. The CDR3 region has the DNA TGTGCCAGCAGAGGCGGGAGTGAAGATACGCAGTATTTT.

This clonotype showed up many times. The CDR3 loop is CASSSGSKNTEAFF. CDR3 nucleotides: TGCGCCAGCAGCTCTGGCAGCAAGAACACTGAAGCTTTCTTT. The J gene is TRBJ1-1, the V gene TRBV5-1; the D is unclear. This CDR3 has 14 residues. V lost 3 bases to trimming and J lost 1 base, with 10 bases between them. Germline CDR1 SGHRS, CDR2 YFSETQ.

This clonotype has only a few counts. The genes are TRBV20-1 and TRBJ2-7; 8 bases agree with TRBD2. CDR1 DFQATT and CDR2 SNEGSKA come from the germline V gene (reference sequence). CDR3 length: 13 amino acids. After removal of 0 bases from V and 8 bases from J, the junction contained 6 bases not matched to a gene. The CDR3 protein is CSARDPSGYKQYF. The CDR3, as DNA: TGCAGTGCTAGAGACCCTAGCGGGTACAAGCAGTACTTC.

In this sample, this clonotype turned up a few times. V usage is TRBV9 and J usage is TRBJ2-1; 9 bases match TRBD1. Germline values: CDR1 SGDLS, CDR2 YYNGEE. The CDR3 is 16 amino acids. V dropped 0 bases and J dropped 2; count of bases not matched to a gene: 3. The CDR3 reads CASSVGTGVPYNEQFF. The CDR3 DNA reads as TGTGCCAGCAGCGTAGGGACAGGGGTTCCCTACAATGAGCAGTTCTTC.

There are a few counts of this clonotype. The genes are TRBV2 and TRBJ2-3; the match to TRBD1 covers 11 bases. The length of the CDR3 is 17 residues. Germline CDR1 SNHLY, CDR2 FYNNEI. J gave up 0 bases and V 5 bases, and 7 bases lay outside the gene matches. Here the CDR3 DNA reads TGTGCCAGCAGTAGGGGACAGGGGGTAGCTAGCACAGATACGCAGTATTTT. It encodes CASSRGQGVASTDTQYF.

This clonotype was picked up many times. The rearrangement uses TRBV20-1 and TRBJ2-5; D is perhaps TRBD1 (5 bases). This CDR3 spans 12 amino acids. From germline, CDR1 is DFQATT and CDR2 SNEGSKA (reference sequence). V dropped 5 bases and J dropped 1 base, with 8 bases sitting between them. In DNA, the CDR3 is TGCAGTGCTCGGACACTCCAAGAGACCCAGTACTTC. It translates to CSARTLQETQYF.

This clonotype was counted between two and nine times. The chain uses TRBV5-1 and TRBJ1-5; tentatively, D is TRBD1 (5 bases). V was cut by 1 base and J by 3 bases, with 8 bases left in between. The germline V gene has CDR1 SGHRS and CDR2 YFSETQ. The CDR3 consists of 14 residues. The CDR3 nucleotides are TGCGCCAGCAGCTTGTGGGGGGACAATCAGCCCCAGCATTTT. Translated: CASSLWGDNQPQHF.

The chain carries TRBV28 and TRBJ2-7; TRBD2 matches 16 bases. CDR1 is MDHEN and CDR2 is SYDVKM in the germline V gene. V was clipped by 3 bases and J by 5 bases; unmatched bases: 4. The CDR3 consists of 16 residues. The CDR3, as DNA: TGTGCCAGCAGTTTCGGGACTAGCGGGAGGGTCCACGAGCAGTACTTC. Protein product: CASSFGTSGRVHEQYF. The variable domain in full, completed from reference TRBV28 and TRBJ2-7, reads DVKVTQSSRYLVKRTGEKVFLECVQDMDHENMFWYRQDPGLGLRLIYFSYDVKMKEKGDIPEGYSVSREKKERFSLILESASTNQTSMYLCASSFGTSGRVHEQYFGPGTRLTVT.

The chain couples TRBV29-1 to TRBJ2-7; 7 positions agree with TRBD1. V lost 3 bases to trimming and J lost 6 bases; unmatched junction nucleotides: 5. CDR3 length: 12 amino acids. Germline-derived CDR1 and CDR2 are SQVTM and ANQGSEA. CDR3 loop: CSVEKQGFEQYF. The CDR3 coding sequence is TGCAGCGTTGAGAAACAGGGGTTCGAGCAGTACTTC.

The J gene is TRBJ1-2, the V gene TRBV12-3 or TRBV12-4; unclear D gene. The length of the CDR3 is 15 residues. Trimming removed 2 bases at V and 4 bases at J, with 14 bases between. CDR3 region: CASSLTGVGLYGYTF. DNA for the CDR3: TGTGCCAGCAGTTTAACCGGGGTCGGCCTCTATGGCTACACCTTC.

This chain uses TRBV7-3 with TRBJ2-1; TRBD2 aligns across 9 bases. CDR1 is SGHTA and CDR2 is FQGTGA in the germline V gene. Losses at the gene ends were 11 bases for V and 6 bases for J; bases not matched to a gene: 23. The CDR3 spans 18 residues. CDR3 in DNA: TGTGCCTTCTGTGGCCGGCCTCCAATAGCGGGAGCCTCCAATGAGCAGTTCTTC. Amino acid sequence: CAFCGRPPIAGASNEQFF.

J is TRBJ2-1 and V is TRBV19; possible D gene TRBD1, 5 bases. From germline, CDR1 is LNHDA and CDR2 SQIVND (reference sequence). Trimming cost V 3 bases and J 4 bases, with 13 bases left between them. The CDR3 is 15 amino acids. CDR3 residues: CASSMQGQFYNEQFF. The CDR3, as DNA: TGTGCCAGTAGTATGCAGGGTCAATTTTACAATGAGCAGTTCTTC.

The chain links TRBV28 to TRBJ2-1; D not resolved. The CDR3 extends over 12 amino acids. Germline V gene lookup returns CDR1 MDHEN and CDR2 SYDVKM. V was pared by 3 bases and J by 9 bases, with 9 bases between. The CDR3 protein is CASSLVQREQFF. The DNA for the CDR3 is TGTGCCAGCAGTTTGGTCCAACGTGAGCAGTTCTTC.

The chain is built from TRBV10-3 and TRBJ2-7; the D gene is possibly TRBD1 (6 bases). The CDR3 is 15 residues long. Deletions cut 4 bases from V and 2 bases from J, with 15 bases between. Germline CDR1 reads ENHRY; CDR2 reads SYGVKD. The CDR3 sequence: CAISAGASHPYEQYF. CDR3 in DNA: TGTGCCATCAGTGCAGGGGCGTCCCACCCCTACGAGCAGTACTTC.

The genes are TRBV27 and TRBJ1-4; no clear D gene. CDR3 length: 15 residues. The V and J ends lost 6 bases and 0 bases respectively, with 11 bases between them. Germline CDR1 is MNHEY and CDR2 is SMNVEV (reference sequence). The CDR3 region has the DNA TGTGCCAGCAGAAACGGCGGCGCAACTAATGAAAAACTGTTTTTT. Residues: CASRNGGATNEKLFF.